This T cell receptor beta chain was identified during a study of cytomegalovirus exposure and HLA in healthy donors. About the study: HLA-typed donors were the source of approximately 88 million unique TCRs, which an early data release held. Study-wide results and limits: What was likely a sequencing artifact was a cluster of highly shared sequence variants. Analyzed later, association rates of TCRs varied across HLA loci, with DRB1 most and HLA-C fewest. Sequences of the TCR beta chain were said to predict the HLA-A and HLA-B alleles of most subjects accurately.

Remarks on this clone: Antigen specificity is unknown.

V shed 5 bases and J shed 3 bases, with 17 bases lying between them. Germline V CDR1 and CDR2: SGHVS, FQNEAQ. This CDR3 is 15 amino acids long. The primer mix had 60 Vbeta and 13 Jbeta primers. Data came from immunoSEQ multiplex PCR; TCRdb stores just in-frame clones and leaves some out. Seen here are about 160,000 clones, over 70% observed once, and the top ten hold 6.5% to 9%. The sequencing sample was made of PBMCs. This chain links TRBV7-8 with TRBJ2-7; a weak D match, TRBD2 (6 bases). This TCR was recovered from a woman aged 40-49 years in good health and CMV-seropositive. The CDR3: CASSLGAGSYYEQYF. The CDR3 DNA is TGTGCCAGCAGCCTTGGGGCGGGGTCCTACTACGAGCAGTACTTC.